The subject of this entry is one T cell receptor beta chain. The clone's antigen remains unknown. No much larger clone exists at a distance of one base, and base qualities are not known. The germline V gene supplies CDR1 MDHEN and CDR2 SYDVKM. Compared with germline, V lacks 6 bases and J lacks 10 bases; bases without a gene match: 8. The CDR3, cysteine through phenylalanine, is 13 amino acids long. CDR3 DNA only is kept here, 39 bases in frame from base 1. Systemically healthy Caucasian individuals from Russia, 39 in total and aged about 6 to 100 years, were included as donors. Each donor gave about 10 milliliters of peripheral blood, drawn into EDTA-treated Vacutainer tubes. Ficoll-Paque density-gradient centrifugation was used to isolate PBMCs, with at least 7 million per sample. Trizol reagent was used to extract total RNA from the PBMCs, yielding at least 5 micrograms per sample. For every donor, flow cytometry on a PBMC aliquot measured the percentage of naive CD45RAhigh/CD27high T cells.

The entry originates in a study of blood T cells in healthy people across ages (dated by TCRdb to between 2015 and 2016). Turning to the overall study: In model experiments, template switching captured about one uniquely barcoded TCR beta cDNA molecule for every two T cells. Donors were grouped into four age groups: young (average roughly 15 years), middle-aged (roughly 40), aged (around 62) and long-lived (around 80). The study measured age-related changes in TCR beta repertoire diversity using deep sequencing normalized with unique cDNA molecular identifiers. To avoid experimental bias, donors of different ages were randomly spread across the sequencing lanes. Two additional independent replicas of 1 million unique cDNA reads from the same blood draw were analyzed for two donors (one aged 18 to 29 and one aged 80 or older). Points the paper makes about the study in general: The percentage of naive T cells measured by flow cytometry correlated strongly with observed TCR beta diversity. Since profiling was done on bulk unsorted PBMCs, naive and antigen-experienced compartments could not be conclusively compared. Total diversity estimates from one million sequenced T cells were considered lower bounds and underestimates. Because the CMV infection status of the donors was unknown, age-related changes in expanded clonotypes may potentially have been confounded. The long-lived group showed more naive CD4+ T cells, fewer expanded clones and increased TCR diversity than the aged group, suggesting age selection. Observed TCR beta diversity per million T cells fell roughly linearly with age, and a significant reduction was already apparent by age roughly 40.

The protocol used for the library was 5' RACE. A second PCR of about 7 to 12 cycles was performed with a sample-barcoded 5' primer and a J-beta primer mix. A unique molecular identifier was introduced onto each TCR beta cDNA molecule by a template-switch 5' adaptor carrying 12 random nucleotides. At least 3 million CDR3-containing paired-end reads were obtained from each sample. First-strand cDNA was synthesized from all RNA with the Mint cDNA synthesis kit, primed by a TRBC-specific oligonucleotide. Following uracil-DNA glycosylase treatment, a first 18-cycle PCR with universal primers M1SS and BC2_uni_R was performed on all cDNA. As for the original processing: Each sample was normalized by randomly selecting 1 million high-quality reads, each carrying a distinct molecular identifier. Instead of being binned into consensus sequences, reads that shared molecular identifiers were thrown out. MiTCR, set to a Q25 quality threshold and the strictest error-elimination algorithm, was used for CDR3 identification, clonotype clustering and error correction. Lower-bound total TCR beta diversity was estimated with a nonparametric unseen species model using Euler transformation. TCRdb applied fastp at Q25 and MiXCR to the public reads, then kept only in-frame beta chains. Rows with one shared CDR3 protein collapse into an entry with the most common genes and DNA. What appears here as the V and J calls and clone size reflects TCRdb's work, not the paper's. This sample gives 1,800,000 or so distinct CDR3 sequences in total; roughly two fifths of them show up just once. The biggest ten clones account for about 21% of the sample.

The receptor's source is a human donor in good health. The chain is made from TRBV28 and TRBJ1-1, with 10 bases matching TRBD1. Sequencing input: blood. The CDR3 has the sequence CASSPPGTGVAFF. The nucleotides read TGTGCCAGCAGCCCACCCGGGACAGGGGTAGCTTTCTTT.